This entry lists 32 T cell receptor beta chains sequenced from one sample in a study of cytomegalovirus exposure and HLA in healthy donors. Amplification used 60 Vbeta primers and 13 Jbeta primers. Clones were sequenced by immunoSEQ multiplex PCR, and TCRdb holds only the in-frame ones, with some missing. The sample contains 250,000 or so clones, around nine tenths of which appear only once. The sample was PBMCs. The origin of the receptors is a girl under 10 years old in good health and CMV-seronegative.

This chain uses TRBV11-2 with TRBJ1-1, with D perhaps TRBD1 (5 bases). The CDR3 loop spans 14 amino acids. Trimming took off 3 bases at V and 3 bases at J, with 11 bases between the two ends. Germline CDR1 and CDR2: SGHAT and FQNNGV. The DNA of the CDR3 is TGTGCCAGCAGCTTTACAGGAATGGACACTGAAGCTTTCTTT. It is translated as CASSFTGMDTEAFF.

This sequence joins TRBV7-6 and TRBJ2-5; D is possibly TRBD1 (5 bases). Germline V gene data show CDR1 as SGHVS and CDR2 as FNYEAQ. V shed 6 bases and J shed 6 bases, with 11 bases lying between them. The CDR3 spans 12 residues. Here the CDR3 reads CASSLQGQTQYF. The CDR3 DNA is TGTGCCAGCAGTTTGCAGGGCCAGACCCAGTACTTC.

This rearrangement joins TRBV19 to TRBJ2-3; TRBD2 matches at 12 bases. Trimming cost V 9 bases and J 4 bases; bases outside gene matches: 5. Germline CDR1 LNHDA, CDR2 SQIVND (reference sequence). The CDR3 covers 14 residues. The CDR3, as DNA: TGTGCCAGCAGACTAGCGGGAGAGGCAGATACGCAGTATTTT. It specifies CASRLAGEADTQYF.

CDR3 sequence: CASSDDSNTEAFF. CDR3 nucleotide sequence: TGTGCCAGCAGTGATGACAGTAACACTGAAGCTTTCTTT. The chain combines TRBV6-4 with TRBJ1-1; D might be TRBD1 (5 bases). Trimming stripped 3 bases from V and 2 bases from J, with 7 bases between. Germline V gene sequence: CDR1 MRHNA, CDR2 SNTAGT. The CDR3 has 13 residues.

Remarks on this clone: One end of the junction does not line up with germline, which may come from a read error. The CDR3 region has the DNA TGTGCCAGCAACTTAGCTCTAGCGGGGAGGAAGGAGCAGTTCTTC. Protein product: CASNLALAGRKEQFF. The chain employs TRBV7-2 and TRBJ2-1; 9 bases map to TRBD2. This CDR3 has 15 amino acids. Germline CDR1 SGHTA, CDR2 FQGNSA.

The chain links TRBV30 to TRBJ2-3; D is unresolved. V lost 6 bases, J lost 0 bases, and 7 bases lay in between. Germline lookup yields CDR1 GTSNPN and CDR2 SVGIG (reference sequence). The CDR3 spans 12 residues. CDR3 residues: CACSESTDTQYF. CDR3 in DNA: TGTGCCTGCTCTGAGAGCACAGATACGCAGTATTTT.

DNA for the CDR3: TGTGCCAGCAGTTACCGCGGGAACCGCGGCTACACCTTC. Translated, it gives CASSYRGNRGYTF. The chain is built from TRBV6-5 and TRBJ1-2; D is unresolved. Germline CDR1 MNHEY, CDR2 SVGAGI. The V end was cut by 2 bases, the J end by 8 bases, with 12 bases between. The CDR3 is made up of 13 amino acids.

The chain couples TRBV6-5 to TRBJ2-3, with 8 bases identical to TRBD2. The trim removed 6 bases at V and 5 bases at J, leaving 10 bases unmatched. Germline lookup yields CDR1 MNHEY and CDR2 SVGAGI. This CDR3 region has 15 residues. The CDR3 region is CASRRRTSPGDTQYF. In nucleotides, the CDR3 is TGTGCCAGCAGACGACGGACTAGCCCGGGAGATACGCAGTATTTT.

The gene calls are TRBV7-9 and TRBJ1-1; no clear D gene. The germline V gene encodes CDR1 SEHNR and CDR2 FQNEAQ (reference sequence). This CDR3 comprises 11 residues. The V and J ends lost 2 bases and 6 bases respectively, with 4 bases between them. This CDR3 is CASSLSSEAFF. The CDR3, as DNA: TGTGCCAGCAGCTTATCGTCTGAAGCTTTCTTT.

A single count supports this clone. V and J are TRBV27 and TRBJ2-1, with TRBD2 as a possible D gene (6 bases). Trimming took off 5 bases at V and 2 bases at J, with 13 bases between the two ends. CDR3 size: 15 residues. Germline assignment: CDR1 MNHEY and CDR2 SMNVEV (reference sequence). The CDR3 DNA reads TGTGCCAGCAGTCTGGGGGGAGGTCCCTACAATGAGCAGTTCTTC. It yields the protein CASSLGGGPYNEQFF.

Turning to this clone: The same CDR3 arises from other DNA sequences in this sample as well. The gene calls are TRBV9 and TRBJ2-2; D is perhaps TRBD2 (6 bases). The CDR3 sequence is 17 residues long. The ends were cut back, 0 bases at V and 4 bases at J, with 16 bases in the middle. Per the germline V gene, CDR1 is SGDLS and CDR2 is YYNGEE. CDR3 sequence (DNA): TGTGCCAGCAGCGTAGCTCGTTCGGGGGAGCCCACCGGGGAGCTGTTTTTT. The encoded protein is CASSVARSGEPTGELFF.

The gene calls are TRBV4-2 and TRBJ2-5; 7 bases are a match to TRBD2. J gave up 1 base and V 1 base, and 6 bases lay outside the gene matches. Germline V gene data show CDR1 as LGHNA and CDR2 as YNFKEQ. The CDR3 extends over 16 amino acids. CDR3 DNA: TGTGCCAGCAGCCAAGTCGGACTAGGGGTCCAAGAGACCCAGTACTTC. Its translation is CASSQVGLGVQETQYF.

The CDR3 sequence is CSATLQVEAFF. The CDR3, as DNA: TGCAGTGCCACCTTGCAGGTTGAAGCTTTCTTT. The V call is TRBV20-1, the J call TRBJ1-1; D ambiguous. Per germline, CDR1 DFQATT and CDR2 SNEGSKA (reference sequence). Deletions cut 6 bases from V and 7 bases from J, with 12 bases between. The CDR3 is 11 residues long.

V gene TRBV14 combines with J gene TRBJ1-1; no clear D gene. V was trimmed by 4 bases and J by 3 bases, leaving 15 bases between them. Germline assignment: CDR1 SGHDN and CDR2 FVKESK. The CDR3 has 15 residues. CDR3 protein: CASSRRLSGDTEAFF. The CDR3 DNA sequence: TGTGCCAGCAGCCGACGATTATCGGGAGACACTGAAGCTTTCTTT.

V and J are TRBV27 and TRBJ2-4, with D perhaps TRBD2 (5 bases). The CDR3 length is 14 residues. In germline, CDR1 is MNHEY, CDR2 SMNVEV (reference sequence). With 8 bases removed from V and 1 base from J, the gap between germline ends came to 12 bases. The CDR3, as DNA: TGTGCCAGCGCAGGAGGTCTCGCCAAAAACATTCAGTACTTC. This translates into CASAGGLAKNIQYF.

The rearrangement joins TRBV7-5 to TRBJ1-2. TRBV7-5 is a known pseudogene. The CDR3 loop spans 13 amino acids. The CDR3 DNA sequence: TGTGTCAGAAGCCAACCGGGGTCGGATGGCTACACCTTC. This translates into CVRSQPGSDGYTF.

The chain employs TRBV27 and TRBJ1-6, with D hard to call. The V gene's germline CDR1 is MNHEY and CDR2 SMNVEV (reference sequence). The CDR3 length is 15 residues. V lost 6 bases and J 0 bases, leaving 9 bases between the germline ends. Written as DNA, the CDR3 is TGTGCCAGCAGCCCACTAAGCTCCTATAATTCACCCCTCCACTTT. Its translation is CASSPLSSYNSPLHF.

This clone was observed a handful of times. The rearrangement links TRBV5-4 to TRBJ1-3; D gene ambiguous. The germline V gene encodes CDR1 SGHNT and CDR2 YYREEE (reference sequence). The V end was cut by 1 base, the J end by 6 bases, with 11 bases between. The CDR3 length is 14 residues. In DNA form, the CDR3 reads TGTGCCAGCAGCTTGTCAGGTTTTGAAAACACCATATATTTT. As protein: CASSLSGFENTIYF. The full variable domain, completed using reference TRBV5-4 and TRBJ1-3, is ETGVTQSPTHLIKTRGQQVTLRCSSQSGHNTVSWYQQALGQGPQFIFQYYREEENGRGNFPPRFSGLQFPNYSSELNVNALELDDSALYLCASSLSGFENTIYFGEGSWLTVV.

The genes are TRBV19 and TRBJ2-7, with D maybe TRBD2 (6 bases). The CDR3 covers 15 residues. The V gene's germline CDR1 is LNHDA and CDR2 SQIVND (reference sequence). Deletions cut 4 bases from V and 0 bases from J, with 13 bases between. CDR3 DNA sequence: TGTGCCAGTAGTACTACTAGCTTGGGCTCCTACGAGCAGTACTTC. Translating it yields CASSTTSLGSYEQYF. Drawing the rest from reference TRBV19 and TRBJ2-7, the complete variable domain is DGGITQSPKYLFRKEGQNVTLSCEQNLNHDAMYWYRQDPGQGLRLIYYSQIVNDFQKGDIAEGYSVSREKKESFPLTVTSAQKNPTAFYLCASSTTSLGSYEQYFGPGTRLTVT.

With respect to this clone: Different DNA sequences within this sample yield the same CDR3. The chain joins TRBV2 to TRBJ1-2; perhaps TRBD1 as D (5 bases). CDR1 and CDR2 from the germline V gene are SNHLY and FYNNEI. V was trimmed by 5 bases and J by 0 bases, leaving 19 bases between them. The CDR3 spans 17 residues. CDR3 residues: CASSSPGGIYANYGYTF. The DNA of the CDR3 is TGTGCCAGCAGTTCCCCGGGGGGTATCTACGCTAACTATGGCTACACCTTC.

This clone was seen more than once but under ten times. The rearrangement joins TRBV5-1 to TRBJ2-3; 7 bases align to TRBD1. The trim removed 0 bases at V and 4 bases at J, leaving 11 bases unmatched. Germline V gene sequence: CDR1 SGHRS, CDR2 YFSETQ. The CDR3 contains 17 residues. CDR3: CASSLGGTAFTSDTQYF. The CDR3, as DNA: TGCGCCAGCAGCTTGGGGGGGACAGCCTTCACCTCAGATACGCAGTATTTT.

This clone was found once. The missing conserved phenylalanine or tryptophan at the end of this CDR3 makes a read error likely. This chain connects TRBV6-1 to TRBJ2-7; a possible D gene is TRBD1 (6 bases). Looked up from germline, CDR1 is MNHNS and CDR2 is SASEGT. This CDR3 region has 14 residues. Trimming removed 4 bases at V and 1 base at J, with 11 bases between. The CDR3 bases are TGTGCCAGCAGTGCCGGGACACCGTCCTACGAGCAGTACCTC. It specifies CASSAGTPSYEQYL.

This chain joins TRBV27 and TRBJ2-3, with 9 bases identical to TRBD1. The CDR3 runs 13 residues. Germline V gene sequence: CDR1 MNHEY, CDR2 SMNVEV (reference sequence). Germline trimming cut 0 bases from V and 8 bases from J; bases unmatched to any gene: 0. The CDR3 is CASSLSGQGTQYF. In DNA, the CDR3 is TGTGCCAGCAGTTTATCGGGACAGGGTACGCAGTATTTT.

The chain has TRBV11-2 and TRBJ1-2; 7 bases align to TRBD1. This CDR3 has 17 amino acids. The ends lost 0 bases at V and 2 bases at J; junction bases unmatched: 9. The germline V gene encodes CDR1 SGHAT and CDR2 FQNNGV. CDR3 residues: CASSLDSLAGQNYGYTF. The CDR3 nucleotides read TGTGCCAGCAGCTTAGATTCCCTAGCGGGACAGAACTATGGCTACACCTTC.

The rearrangement joins TRBV25-1 to TRBJ2-1, with a tentative D call TRBD1 (6 bases). Trimming shortened V by 0 bases and J by 8 bases, and 17 bases separated the two germline ends. CDR1 and CDR2 from the germline V gene are MGHDK and SYGVNS. This CDR3 is 16 amino acids long. The CDR3 region is CASSEYLFQGIHEQFF. CDR3 nucleotides: TGTGCCAGCAGTGAATATTTGTTCCAGGGGATCCATGAGCAGTTCTTC.

CDR3 residues: CASSLSLGGGAYEQYF. The CDR3 DNA follows: TGTGCCAGCAGCTTATCACTCGGGGGGGGAGCTTACGAGCAGTACTTC. The gene calls are TRBV11-2 and TRBJ2-7, with 8 nucleotides matching TRBD2. J was trimmed by 4 bases and V by 2 bases; bases with no gene match: 10. In germline, CDR1 is SGHAT, CDR2 FQNNGV. This CDR3 region has 16 residues.

The chain couples TRBV9 to TRBJ2-3; no clear D gene. The germline V gene encodes CDR1 SGDLS and CDR2 YYNGEE. This CDR3 is built from 12 residues. V lost 2 bases, J lost 2 bases, and 3 bases lay in between. The CDR3, as DNA: TGTGCCAGCAGCGTTAACACAGATACGCAGTATTTT. This encodes CASSVNTDTQYF.

The chain is built from TRBV7-8 and TRBJ1-4; possible D gene TRBD1, 6 bases. The CDR3 spans 14 residues. The V end was cut by 4 bases, the J end by 2 bases, with 8 bases between. Germline V gene sequence: CDR1 SGHVS, CDR2 FQNEAQ. The CDR3 loop is CASSSGQTNEKLFF. CDR3 coding DNA: TGTGCCAGCAGCTCTGGACAGACTAATGAAAAACTGTTTTTT.

The gene calls are TRBV29-1 and TRBJ1-1; 7 bases map to TRBD1. The germline V gene has CDR1 SQVTM and CDR2 ANQGSEA. V was pared by 3 bases and J by 1 base, with 2 bases of the junction left unmatched. CDR3 length: 13 residues. The chain's CDR3 is CSVDRTGNTEAFF. The DNA of the CDR3 is TGCAGCGTTGATAGGACAGGGAACACTGAAGCTTTCTTT.

This clone is a singleton in its sample. V usage is TRBV6-5 and J usage is TRBJ1-1; 8 bases fit TRBD1. The V gene's germline CDR1 is MNHEY and CDR2 SVGAGI. Losses at the gene ends were 6 bases for V and 0 bases for J; bases not matched to a gene: 3. The CDR3 loop spans 14 amino acids. Here the CDR3 reads CASRVDRVNTEAFF. The CDR3, as DNA: TGTGCCAGCAGGGTGGACAGGGTGAACACTGAAGCTTTCTTT.

This clone has only one observation. The genes are TRBV19 and TRBJ2-7; 7 nucleotides align to TRBD2. The CDR3 spans 11 residues. V trimming: 7 bases; J trimming: 7 bases; junction bases outside the gene matches: 4. Per germline, CDR1 LNHDA and CDR2 SQIVND (reference sequence). DNA of the CDR3: TGTGCCAGTACCTCCGGGGGGGAGCAGTACTTC. It specifies CASTSGGEQYF.

This CDR3 reads CATSTGTGHYEQYF. The CDR3 DNA is TGTGCCACCAGCACCGGGACAGGGCACTACGAGCAGTACTTC. The gene calls are TRBV15 and TRBJ2-7, with 9 bases identical to TRBD1. The CDR3 length is 14 residues. Losses at the gene ends were 4 bases for V and 3 bases for J; bases not matched to a gene: 4. Looked up from germline, CDR1 is LNHNV and CDR2 is YYDKDF (reference sequence). The full variable domain, its missing parts supplied by reference TRBV15 and TRBJ2-7, is DAMVIQNPRYQVTQFGKPVTLSCSQTLNHNVMYWYQQKSSQAPKLLFHYYDKDFNNEADTPDNFQSRRPNTSFCFLDIRSPGLGDTAMYLCATSTGTGHYEQYFGPGTRLTVT.